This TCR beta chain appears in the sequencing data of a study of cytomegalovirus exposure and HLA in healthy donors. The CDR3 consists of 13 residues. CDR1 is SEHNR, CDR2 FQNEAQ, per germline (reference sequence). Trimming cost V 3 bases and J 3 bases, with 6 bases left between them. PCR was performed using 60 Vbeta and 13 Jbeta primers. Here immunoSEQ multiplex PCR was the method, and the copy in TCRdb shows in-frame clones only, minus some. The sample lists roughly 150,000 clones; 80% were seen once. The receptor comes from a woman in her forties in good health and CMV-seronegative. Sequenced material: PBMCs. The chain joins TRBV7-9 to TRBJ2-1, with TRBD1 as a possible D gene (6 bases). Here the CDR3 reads CASSLDSYNEQFF. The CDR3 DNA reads TGTGCCAGCAGCTTGGACAGCTACAATGAGCAGTTCTTC.